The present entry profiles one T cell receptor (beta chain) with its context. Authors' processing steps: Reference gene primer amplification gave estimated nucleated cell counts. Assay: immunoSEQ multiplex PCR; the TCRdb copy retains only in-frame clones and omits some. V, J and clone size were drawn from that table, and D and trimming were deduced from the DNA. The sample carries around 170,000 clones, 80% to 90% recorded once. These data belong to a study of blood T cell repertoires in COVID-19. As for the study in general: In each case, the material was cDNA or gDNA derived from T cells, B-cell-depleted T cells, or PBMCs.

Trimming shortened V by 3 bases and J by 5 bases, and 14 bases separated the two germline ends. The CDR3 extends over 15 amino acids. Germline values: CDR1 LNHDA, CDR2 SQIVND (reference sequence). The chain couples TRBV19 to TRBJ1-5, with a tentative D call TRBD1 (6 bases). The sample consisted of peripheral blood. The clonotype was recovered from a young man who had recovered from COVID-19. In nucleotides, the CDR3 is TGTGCCAGTAGTATCTCAGGGGCATGGGATCAGCCCCAGCATTTT. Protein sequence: CASSISGAWDQPQHF.